One and the same sample provided the 9 T cell receptor beta chains below, sequenced in a study of response to subunit inactivated influenza vaccine. TCRdb ran MiXCR on the RT-PCR reads and lists one entry per CDR3 protein. There are under 200,000 distinct CDR3 sequences in the sample; roughly a tenth occur only once, and roughly 33% lies in the top ten. The specimen comprised CD8+ T cells sorted from PBMCs, sampled about 24 months after vaccination. Every receptor here comes from a man aged 45 to 75 who received an inactivated influenza vaccine.

The chain uses TRBV18 and TRBJ2-7; D possibly uses TRBD1 or TRBD2 (5 bases each). Germline-derived CDR1 and CDR2 are KGHSH and LQKENI. Trimming left V 3 bases short and J 0 bases short, with 9 bases between. This CDR3 spans 14 amino acids. The CDR3 is CASSPAGTSYEQYF. The CDR3, as DNA: TGTGCCAGCTCACCGGCCGGGACCTCCTACGAGCAGTACTTC.

Comment on this clonotype: One end of the junction fails to match germline, which may point to a read error. The V gene is TRBV28, the J gene TRBJ2-2; TRBD2 matches at 11 bases. Germline V gene lookup returns CDR1 MDHEN and CDR2 SYDVKM. This CDR3 region has 16 residues. Written as DNA, the CDR3 is TGTGTCAGCAGCCCGACTAGCGGGGAGAACACCGGGGAGCTGTTTTTT. Its translation is CVSSPTSGENTGELFF.

The chain combines TRBV2 with TRBJ2-5, with TRBD2 matching over 12 bases. Germline assignment: CDR1 SNHLY and CDR2 FYNNEI. With 4 bases clipped from V and 3 bases from J, the junction kept 15 bases outside the gene matches. The CDR3 extends over 19 amino acids. The CDR3 sequence is CASSAIPLAGGILKETQYF. In DNA, the CDR3 is TGTGCCAGCAGTGCTATTCCACTAGCGGGGGGCATCTTAAAAGAGACCCAGTACTTC.

The chain couples TRBV9 to TRBJ2-7; TRBD2 matches at 11 bases. V shed 5 bases and J 1 base; nucleotides not matched to a gene: 5. Germline values: CDR1 SGDLS, CDR2 YYNGEE. This CDR3 spans 15 amino acids. The CDR3 is CASRSLAGVSYEQYF. The CDR3, as DNA: TGTGCCAGCAGATCACTAGCGGGGGTTTCCTACGAGCAGTACTTC.

This clonotype was detected only a few times. The chain has TRBV29-1 and TRBJ2-7; 12 bases fit TRBD2. The CDR3 totals 17 residues. The V gene's germline CDR1 is SQVTM and CDR2 ANQGSEA. V shed 6 bases, J shed 2 bases, and the junction held 14 bases outside the gene matches. CDR3 protein: CSVFGQGGLAGTYEQYF. The DNA of the CDR3 is TGCAGCGTGTTTGGACAGGGAGGACTAGCGGGGACCTACGAGCAGTACTTC.

J is TRBJ2-3 and V is TRBV4-1; 8 positions match TRBD1. CDR3 length: 18 amino acids. Germline V CDR1 and CDR2: MGHRA, YSYEKL. After removal of 4 bases from V and 2 bases from J, the junction contained 14 bases not matched to a gene. CDR3 coding DNA: TGCGCCAGCAGCCGGCTAGGACAGGGAACCGGTTTCACAGATACGCAGTATTTT. Its translation: CASSRLGQGTGFTDTQYF.

The V and J genes are TRBV28 and TRBJ2-6, with a possible D match to TRBD2 (5 bases). V was pared by 6 bases and J by 1 base, with 19 bases between. CDR1 is MDHEN, CDR2 SYDVKM, per germline. The CDR3 length is 18 residues. CDR3 residues: CASSLLTRAASGANVLTF. In DNA, the CDR3 is TGTGCCAGCAGCCTTCTTACTAGAGCCGCGTCTGGGGCCAACGTCCTGACTTTC.

Remarks on this clonotype: This may stem from a read error, because a much larger clone lies one nucleotide away. The J gene is TRBJ2-5, the V gene TRBV28; unclear D gene. This CDR3 has 16 residues. Per the germline V gene, CDR1 is MDHEN and CDR2 is SYDVKM. V dropped 7 bases and J dropped 5 bases, with 23 bases sitting between them. CDR3 sequence: CASITVQVSFVETQYF. The CDR3, as DNA: TGTGCCAGCATTACCGTTCAGGTTTCCTTCGTGGAGACCCAGTACTTC. Drawing the rest from reference TRBV28 and TRBJ2-5, the complete variable domain is DVKVTQSSRYLVKRTGEKVFLECVQDMDHENMFWYRQDPGLGLRLIYFSYDVKMKEKGDIPEGYSVSREKKERFSLILESASTNQTSMYLCASITVQVSFVETQYFGPGTRLLVL.

The J gene is TRBJ2-2, the V gene TRBV20-1, with TRBD1 identical over 9 bases. Germline V lookup: CDR1 DFQATT, CDR2 SNEGSKA (reference sequence). V dropped 0 bases and J dropped 5; count of bases not matched to a gene: 16. CDR3 length: 19 residues. DNA of the CDR3: TGCAGTGCTAGAGATATCAAGGGGTCGATCGGACAGGGGACCGGGGAGCTGTTTTTT. Encoded protein: CSARDIKGSIGQGTGELFF.